Below, 9 T cell receptor beta chains from the same sample are listed, as sequenced in a study of cytomegalovirus exposure and HLA in healthy donors. The PCR contained 60 Vbeta and 13 Jbeta primers. Generated by immunoSEQ multiplex PCR, the TCRdb table keeps only in-frame clones and is missing some. This table holds 170,000 or so clones, approximately 84% found once. Sample: PBMCs. All receptors derive from a woman in her forties or fifties in good health and CMV-seropositive.

This chain joins TRBV11-3 and TRBJ1-1; weak D call: TRBD1 (5 bases). The V end lost 7 bases, the J end lost 5 bases, and 23 bases lay between the germline ends. In germline, CDR1 is SGHNT, CDR2 YENEEA. The CDR3 length is 16 residues. The CDR3 DNA is TGTGCCAGCACCTCATTCACGCGACAGCTAGGAACTGAAGCTTTCTTT. It specifies CASTSFTRQLGTEAFF.

The chain carries TRBV7-2 and TRBJ2-1; no reliable D call. The CDR3 runs to 12 residues. Germline V lookup: CDR1 SGHTA, CDR2 FQGNSA. The V end was cut by 3 bases, the J end by 9 bases, with 9 bases between. The CDR3 loop is CASSLGRGEQFF. In DNA, the CDR3 is TGTGCCAGCAGCTTGGGTCGAGGTGAGCAGTTCTTC.

This chain connects TRBV6-5 to TRBJ1-2; tentatively, D is TRBD1 (6 bases). Germline CDR1 is MNHEY and CDR2 is SVGAGI. V lost 3 bases to trimming and J lost 6 bases, with 14 bases between them. This CDR3 has 14 amino acids. The CDR3 region has the DNA TGTGCCAGCAGTTATCGGGGGGCGGGCAATGGCTACACCTTC. Translated: CASSYRGAGNGYTF.

The rearrangement uses TRBV19 and TRBJ2-3; 7 nucleotides align to TRBD1. The V and J ends lost 5 bases and 0 bases, in that order; junction bases with no gene match: 5. Germline CDR1 reads LNHDA; CDR2 reads SQIVND (reference sequence). The CDR3 runs to 15 residues. CDR3 bases: TGTGCCAGTAGTGTTGGGACAGCTAGCACAGATACGCAGTATTTT. The encoded protein is CASSVGTASTDTQYF.

The chain has TRBV29-1 and TRBJ2-7; 9 bases map to TRBD1. This CDR3 is built from 14 residues. Per the germline V gene, CDR1 is SQVTM and CDR2 is ANQGSEA. Germline trimming cut 6 bases from V and 1 base from J; bases unmatched to any gene: 7. For the CDR3, the DNA is TGCAGCGTGAGCGCGACAGGGGGATCCTACGAGCAGTACTTC. Encoded protein: CSVSATGGSYEQYF.

J is TRBJ2-2 and V is TRBV7-9; D uncertain. This CDR3 spans 12 amino acids. Germline loops: CDR1 SEHNR, CDR2 FQNEAQ (reference sequence). Trimming removed 2 bases from V and 6 bases from J, with 4 bases in between. The CDR3 DNA follows: TGTGCCAGCAGCTTAAGCTCCGGGGAGCTGTTTTTT. Amino acid sequence: CASSLSSGELFF.

The CDR3 region is CASSFSAGTGSYEQYF. CDR3 sequence (DNA): TGTGCCAGCAGCTTCTCAGCGGGGACAGGGTCATACGAGCAGTACTTC. The chain couples TRBV7-2 to TRBJ2-7; 9 bases are a match to TRBD1. The CDR3 covers 16 residues. J gave up 4 bases and V 3 bases, and 10 bases lay outside the gene matches. The germline CDR1 and CDR2 sequences are SGHTA and FQGNSA.

This clone was counted between two and nine times. The chain links TRBV25-1 to TRBJ2-1, with TRBD1 matching 7 bases. The germline gives CDR1 MGHDK, CDR2 SYGVNS. CDR3 length: 14 residues. With 6 bases clipped from V and 7 bases from J, the junction kept 9 bases outside the gene matches. The CDR3 DNA follows: TGTGCCAGCAGGGGGGTGACAGGGCTGAATGAGCAGTTCTTC. It yields the protein CASRGVTGLNEQFF. The variable domain in full, completed from reference TRBV25-1 and TRBJ2-1, reads EADIYQTPRYLVIGTGKKITLECSQTMGHDKMYWYQQDPGMELHLIHYSYGVNSTEKGDLSSESTVSRIRTEHFPLTLESARPSHTSQYLCASRGVTGLNEQFFGPGTRLTVL.

This clone was seen a few times. This chain links TRBV12-5 with TRBJ2-1, with D possibly being TRBD2 (6 bases). The V and J ends lost 0 bases and 4 bases respectively, with 16 bases between them. The CDR3 covers 17 residues. Germline V gives CDR1 LGHNT, CDR2 FRNRAP. The CDR3 loop reads CASGLVQLALPYNEQFF. CDR3 DNA: TGTGCTAGTGGTTTGGTACAACTAGCACTTCCTTACAATGAGCAGTTCTTC.